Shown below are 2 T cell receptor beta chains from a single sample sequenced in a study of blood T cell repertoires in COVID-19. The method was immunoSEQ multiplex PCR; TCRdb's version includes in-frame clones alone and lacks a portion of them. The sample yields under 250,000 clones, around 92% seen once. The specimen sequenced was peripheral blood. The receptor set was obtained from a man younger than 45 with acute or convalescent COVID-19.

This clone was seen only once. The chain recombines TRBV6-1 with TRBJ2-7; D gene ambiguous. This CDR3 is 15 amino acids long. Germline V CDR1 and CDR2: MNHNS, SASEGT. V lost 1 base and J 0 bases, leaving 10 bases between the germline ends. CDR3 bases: TGTGCCAGCAGTGAAGAGTACAGAATCTCCTACGAGCAGTACTTC. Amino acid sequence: CASSEEYRISYEQYF.

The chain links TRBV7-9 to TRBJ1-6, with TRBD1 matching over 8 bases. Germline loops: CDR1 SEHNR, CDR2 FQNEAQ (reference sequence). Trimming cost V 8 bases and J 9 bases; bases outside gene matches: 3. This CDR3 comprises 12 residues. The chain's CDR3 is CASGQGGSPLHF. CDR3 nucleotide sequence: TGTGCCAGCGGACAGGGAGGTTCACCCCTCCACTTT.